Listed here are 10 T cell receptor beta chains from one sample, sequenced in a study of T cells in Graves' hyperthyroidism and ophthalmopathy. Template material for amplifying TCR beta CDR3 regions consisted of RNA transcripts. Researchers ran a first-round RT-PCR on the TCR CDR3 using the HTBI primer set. Via MiXCR, TCRdb re-called the multiplex PCR reads, giving one row per CDR3 protein. The sample holds about 500,000 distinct CDR3 sequences, 15% to 20% seen once. Sequences were obtained from blood. These receptors came from a woman aged 30 to 39 with Graves' ophthalmopathy.

This clonotype was counted many times. V usage is TRBV7-2 and J usage is TRBJ2-3; D gene ambiguous. V dropped 5 bases and J dropped 6 bases, with 9 bases sitting between them. Per the germline V gene, CDR1 is SGHTA and CDR2 is FQGNSA. The CDR3 loop spans 12 amino acids. The CDR3 DNA reads TGTGCCAGCAGCGTACTCGTCGATACGCAGTATTTT. It codes for CASSVLVDTQYF.

This clonotype was counted at least ten times. The genes are TRBV7-2 and TRBJ2-2; maybe TRBD1 (6 bases). This CDR3 comprises 16 residues. Germline CDR1 SGHTA, CDR2 FQGNSA. V was pared by 0 bases and J by 5 bases, with 13 bases between. The CDR3 DNA follows: TGTGCCAGCAGCTTAGCGGGGCAGGGGATAACCGGGGAGCTGTTTTTT. Amino acids: CASSLAGQGITGELFF.

In the case of this clonotype: A much larger clone differs by one base, so this may be a read error. This sequence joins TRBV30 and TRBJ2-5; D perhaps matches TRBD2 (5 bases). CDR1 is GTSNPN, CDR2 SVGIG, per germline (reference sequence). CDR3 size: 11 residues. Trimming pared 2 bases from V and 4 bases from J, leaving 5 bases between. As DNA, the CDR3 is TGTGCCTGGAGTCGGGGAGAGACCCAGTACTTC. Translation gives CAWSRGETQYF.

This clonotype was recorded a few times. CDR3 residues: CASSPTVGQGSAGANVLTF. The CDR3 region has the DNA TGTGCCAGTAGTCCCACTGTGGGACAGGGGAGCGCTGGGGCCAACGTCCTGACTTTC. The chain is built from TRBV19 and TRBJ2-6; 10 bases are a match to TRBD1. Germline V gene lookup returns CDR1 LNHDA and CDR2 SQIVND (reference sequence). The V and J ends lost 5 bases and 2 bases, in that order; junction bases with no gene match: 12. The CDR3 is 19 amino acids.

This clonotype was seen many times. One end of the junction is discordant with germline, which a read error may explain. This chain uses TRBV28 with TRBJ1-4; 7 nucleotides line up with TRBD1. CDR1 and CDR2 from the germline V gene are MDHEN and SYDVKM. This CDR3 is built from 16 residues. In DNA, the CDR3 is TGTGCCAGCGGTTTTACTGCCGGGACAGAGAATGAAAAACTGTTTTTT. It translates to CASGFTAGTENEKLFF.

In its sample, this clonotype was seen once. Possible read error: a much larger clone is one base away. The rearrangement uses TRBV29-1 and TRBJ2-7; 10 bases align to TRBD1. Germline values: CDR1 SQVTM, CDR2 ANQGSEA. The CDR3 sequence is 16 residues long. V lost 8 bases and J lost 7; bases outside the gene matches: 20. The CDR3 sequence is CSILGTGEARGLEQYF. The CDR3 DNA follows: TGCAGCATTTTAGGGACAGGGGAGGCGCGGGGGCTTGAGCAGTACTTC.

The sample holds many counts of this clonotype. The J gene is TRBJ2-7, the V gene TRBV2, with TRBD2 as a possible D gene (6 bases). V was cut by 4 bases and J by 0 bases, with 13 bases left in between. From germline, CDR1 is SNHLY and CDR2 FYNNEI. The CDR3 has 15 residues. The CDR3 nucleotides are TGTGCCAGCAGTGGGGGAGGACACAGCTCCTACGAGCAGTACTTC. It is translated as CASSGGGHSSYEQYF.

This clonotype was seen at least ten times. The chain employs TRBV20-1 and TRBJ2-7; 8 nucleotides match TRBD2. The CDR3 consists of 12 residues. V shed 3 bases and J 4 bases; nucleotides not matched to a gene: 2. The V gene's germline CDR1 is DFQATT and CDR2 SNEGSKA (reference sequence). CDR3 sequence reads: CSASGRAYEQYF. In nucleotides, the CDR3 is TGCAGTGCTAGCGGGAGGGCATACGAGCAGTACTTC.

About this clonotype: A clone one base away is much larger, so this may be a read error. For the CDR3, the DNA is TGTGCCAGCTCACCTTGGACAGGGGGCAAAGATACGCAGTATTTT. As protein: CASSPWTGGKDTQYF. The V call is TRBV18, the J call TRBJ2-3; 11 bases line up with TRBD1. This CDR3 has 15 residues. Trimming cost V 3 bases and J 5 bases; bases outside gene matches: 4. From germline, CDR1 is KGHSH and CDR2 LQKENI.

This clonotype showed up many times. This chain uses TRBV7-2 with TRBJ2-7; TRBD1 aligns across 9 bases. The length of the CDR3 is 15 residues. From germline, CDR1 is SGHTA and CDR2 FQGNSA. Losses at the gene ends were 5 bases for V and 6 bases for J; bases not matched to a gene: 11. CDR3 in amino acids: CASSHRDREIPEQYF. CDR3 DNA: TGTGCCAGCAGCCACCGGGACAGGGAAATCCCCGAGCAGTACTTC.